This is a list of T cell receptor beta chains from one sample in a study of early T cells in non-severe SARS-CoV-2 infection. TCRdb passed the 5' RACE reads through MiXCR, listing each CDR3 protein once. The sample records tens of thousands of distinct CDR3 sequences, 9.5% to 15% being singletons. The sample taken for sequencing was whole blood. All receptors come from an adult who was a healthcare worker with PCR-confirmed SARS-CoV-2 infection or an uninfected control (not recorded which). Both conserved end residues are part of each CDR3. Fields, in order: CDR3 protein, CDR3 DNA, J gene, V gene, D gene, clone size. A D gene is named only where the DNA matches it firmly. Clone size appears in some rows only: once, few, many, or a class for an expanded clone.

CSVQQGAGSPLHF TGCAGCGTCCAACAGGGTGCTGGTTCACCCCTCCACTTT TRBJ1-6 TRBV29-1 NA NA
CATSDYGQRYGYTF TGTGCCACCAGTGATTACGGACAGCGTTATGGCTACACCTTC TRBJ1-2 TRBV24-1 NA few
CASSSEAGLNTGELFF TGTGCCAGCAGCTCAGAAGCGGGGCTAAACACCGGGGAGCTGTTTTTT TRBJ2-2 TRBV11-2 TRBD2 few
CASSSDSYNEQFF TGTGCCAGCAGTTCAGACAGTTACAATGAGCAGTTCTTC TRBJ2-1 TRBV6-2/TRBV6-3 NA many
CASSQEKQGTYNEQFF TGCGCCAGCAGCCAAGAAAAACAGGGAACCTACAATGAGCAGTTCTTC TRBJ2-1 TRBV4-1 NA NA
CASSGGRDTQYF TGTGCCAGCAGCGGGGGACGAGATACGCAGTATTTT TRBJ2-3 TRBV6-1 NA many
CASSHTKESSPLHF TGCGCCAGCAGCCACACCAAGGAGAGTTCACCCCTCCACTTT TRBJ1-6 TRBV4-3 NA many
CASSQLNYGYTF TGTGCCAGCAGCCAGCTGAACTATGGCTACACCTTC TRBJ1-2 TRBV7-2 NA many
CASSLEGTGETQYF TGTGCCAGCAGTTTAGAAGGGACTGGAGAGACCCAGTACTTC TRBJ2-5 TRBV12-3/TRBV12-4 NA NA
CASGRGIGYGYTF TGTGCCAGCGGGAGAGGGATCGGCTATGGCTACACCTTC TRBJ1-2 TRBV28 NA few
CSARQGGQPQHF TGCAGTGCTCGCCAGGGGGGTCAGCCCCAGCATTTT TRBJ1-5 TRBV20-1 TRBD1 NA
CASSYSSGSTDTQYF TGTGCCAGCAGTTACTCTAGCGGGAGCACAGATACGCAGTATTTT TRBJ2-3 TRBV6-2/TRBV6-3 TRBD2 many
CASTPVASSPRQHRGRVNEQFF TGCGCCAGCACCCCCGTCGCCAGCAGTCCCCGTCAACACAGGGGGCGGGTCAATGAGCAGTTCTTC TRBJ2-1 TRBV23-1 TRBD1 many
CASSPSAGSGQPQHF TGTGCCAGCAGCCCCTCCGCGGGGTCGGGTCAGCCCCAGCATTTT TRBJ1-5 TRBV3-1 NA NA
CASSQSVRQTGAKFF TGTGCCAGCAGTCAAAGCGTCCGACAGACAGGGGCGAAGTTCTTC TRBJ2-1 TRBV12-3/TRBV12-4 TRBD1 once
CSVGGGQGSYEQYF TGCAGCGTGGGGGGCGGACAGGGCTCCTACGAGCAGTACTTC TRBJ2-7 TRBV29-1 TRBD1 NA
CASRDDTEEAFF TGTGCCAGCAGAGACGACACGGAAGAAGCTTTCTTT TRBJ1-1 TRBV6-5 NA NA
CASSDSGGVNEQFF TGTGCCAGCAGTGACTCAGGAGGGGTCAATGAGCAGTTCTTC TRBJ2-1 TRBV6-4 NA few
CASRKPGAYEQYF TGTGCCAGCAGAAAACCGGGGGCCTACGAGCAGTACTTC TRBJ2-7 TRBV27 NA NA
CASLTPGYAQYF TGTGCCAGCCTTACGCCTGGTTACGCCCAGTATTTT TRBJ2-3 TRBV2 NA many
CASAPSLGLPEANEQFF TGTGCCAGCGCCCCCTCCCTAGGACTCCCAGAGGCCAATGAGCAGTTCTTC TRBJ2-1 TRBV12-3/TRBV12-4 NA few
CATSREAEDTEAFF TGTGCCACCAGCAGAGAGGCGGAGGACACTGAAGCTTTCTTT TRBJ1-1 TRBV15 NA few
CASKMNTEAFF TGTGCCAGTAAAATGAACACTGAAGCTTTCTTT TRBJ1-1 TRBV19 NA many
CASSVGASGGGEQFF TGTGCCAGCAGCGTAGGGGCTAGCGGCGGGGGTGAGCAGTTCTTC TRBJ2-1 TRBV9 TRBD2 NA
CASSLSPDRGLYEQYF TGCGCCAGCAGCTTGTCCCCGGACAGGGGGCTCTACGAGCAGTACTTC TRBJ2-7 TRBV5-1 TRBD1 few
CSARGGPDTQYF TGCAGTGCTAGAGGTGGGCCGGATACGCAGTATTTT TRBJ2-3 TRBV20-1 NA many
CASSSFNPGAKNIQYF TGTGCCAGCAGTTCATTCAACCCGGGGGCCAAAAACATTCAGTACTTC TRBJ2-4 TRBV6-6 NA many
CSARGTRDRYEQYF TGCAGTGCTAGGGGGACTCGGGACAGATACGAGCAGTACTTC TRBJ2-7 TRBV20-1 NA NA
CASRDGLAGPRTSTDTQYF TGTGCCAGCAGAGACGGACTAGCGGGGCCCCGGACGAGCACAGATACGCAGTATTTT TRBJ2-3 TRBV25-1 TRBD2 many
CASSQTGNLWQYF TGTGCCAGCAGCCAGACAGGCAACCTTTGGCAGTACTTC TRBJ2-7 TRBV6-1 NA many
CASSISSNEKLFF TGTGCCAGCAGCATCTCAAGCAATGAAAAACTGTTTTTT TRBJ1-4 TRBV7-2 NA few
CASSLAARAPSYEQYF TGTGCCAGCAGCTTAGCGGCGAGGGCCCCCTCCTACGAGCAGTACTTC TRBJ2-7 TRBV11-2 NA many
CASSLGVSTDTQYF TGTGCCAGCAGCTTGGGGGTTAGCACAGATACGCAGTATTTT TRBJ2-3 TRBV11-2 NA few
CASSLAGAETQYF TGTGCCAGCAGCTTAGCGGGGGCGGAGACGCAGTATTTT TRBJ2-3 TRBV7-2 NA few
CASSQQGNTIYF TGTGCCAGCAGTCAACAGGGAAACACCATATATTTT TRBJ1-3 TRBV7-9 NA NA
CSAGQRLLYEQYF TGCAGTGCTGGGCAACGGTTATTGTACGAGCAGTACTTC TRBJ2-7 TRBV20-1 NA few
CASSPSRRNEQFF TGTGCCAGCAGCCCCAGTAGGCGCAATGAGCAGTTCTTC TRBJ2-1 TRBV7-9 NA NA
CASSSQTARNTEAFF TGTGCCAGCAGCTCCCAGACGGCCCGAAACACTGAAGCTTTCTTT TRBJ1-1 TRBV7-2 NA many
CSALPGVSTDTQYF TGCAGCGCATTACCGGGGGTTAGCACAGATACGCAGTATTTT TRBJ2-3 TRBV20-1 NA few
CASSRTDTGELFF TGTGCCAGCAGTAGGACAGACACCGGGGAGCTGTTTTTT TRBJ2-2 TRBV6-2/TRBV6-3 NA medium-sized
CASSTPRDTQYF TGTGCCAGCAGTACCCCGAGGGATACGCAGTATTTT TRBJ2-3 TRBV12-3/TRBV12-4 NA many
CSATRSRSRGVTQYF TGCAGTGCTACCCGGTCAAGGTCCCGGGGAGTGACCCAGTACTTC TRBJ2-5 TRBV20-1 NA NA
CASSLLTAPNTEAFF TGTGCCAGCAGCTTACTGACAGCACCGAACACTGAAGCTTTCTTT TRBJ1-1 TRBV11-2 NA many
CASSYGRGRETQYF TGTGCCAGCAGTTACGGTCGGGGCCGGGAGACCCAGTACTTC TRBJ2-5 TRBV6-6 NA many
CSAPGLWRETQYF TGCAGTGCTCCGGGACTTTGGAGAGAGACCCAGTACTTC TRBJ2-5 TRBV20-1 NA NA
CASSISGIEKLFF TGTGCCAGCAGTATTTCAGGGATTGAAAAACTGTTTTTT TRBJ1-4 TRBV6-5 NA NA
CASSRTTWGWNEQFF TGTGCCAGCAGTCGAACGACATGGGGCTGGAATGAGCAGTTCTTC TRBJ2-1 TRBV6-2/TRBV6-3 NA few
CASSRGTSDNEQFF TGTGCCAGCAGCCGCGGGACTAGCGACAATGAGCAGTTCTTC TRBJ2-1 TRBV7-2 TRBD2 few